Here is one T cell receptor beta chain with its context. This clone was observed a single time. Its cognate antigen has yet to be identified. No per-base quality is available; no much larger clone lies one base away. The immunoSEQ Assay, a bias-controlled multiplex PCR, was used to amplify TCRbeta CDR3 regions from genomic DNA. The source study handled its data this way. Within the assay, amplification of reference gene primers was used to estimate how many nucleated cells each sample contained. Sequence reads were collapsed and filtered to measure the absolute abundance of every unique TCRbeta CDR3 rearrangement. For each sample, productive Simpson clonality was calculated as the square root of Simpson's diversity index across productive rearrangements. The table was pulled from immuneACCESS by TCRdb, which kept in-frame rearrangements only. Such tables lose some clones; where checked, under half of the loss comes from unresolved V genes, and the rest has no known cause. The V and J calls and clone size were taken over from that table, and D and trimming were inferred from the DNA. The sample yields about 400,000 clones; approximately 91% were counted once. The ten largest clones represent more than 2% of the sample.

In the prospective study, participants were roughly 18 to 89 years old, resided in about two dozen geographic areas of the United States, and were enrolled through a virtual design. Cohort assignment in the prospective study relied on participant-reported clinical history from a screening survey and a study questionnaire. Mobile phlebotomists in the prospective study collected whole blood, serum and a nasopharyngeal or oropharyngeal swab from every participant. Over a roughly 2-month period, participants in the prospective study had the option of providing additional blood draws and questionnaires. Before DNA extraction, prospective study blood samples were shipped either frozen or at room temperature. This sample stems from a study of blood T cell repertoires in COVID-19 (TCRdb year 2020). Notes on the research overall: The collaborator samples originated in the United States, Italy and Spain and spanned the acute and convalescent phases of COVID-19. The prospective study material was composed of cDNA or gDNA derived from T cells, B-cell-depleted T cells, or PBMCs. Deeply sampled blood TCRbeta repertoires from subjects exposed to, actively infected with, or recovered from COVID-19 were included in the dataset. The repertoires were made available in a free public database intended to serve as a resource for research on the immune response to SARS-CoV-2. Samples were obtained from the ongoing ImmuneRACE study (first 160 participants) and from over 1,000 subjects provided by 6 global collaborators. Sample metadata almost always included a de-identified subject ID, COVID-19 status, age in years and sex. Where HLA class I and class II types were available, the types were taken from metadata supplied by the sample provider, not from assay-based typing.

General findings and caveats noted by the study authors: Clinical and demographic metadata were provided uncurated, with the amount varying by source and participant.

According to the germline V gene, CDR1 reads SGHTA and CDR2 reads FQGNSA. The junction carries 9 bases between V and J, which are trimmed by 2 bases and 8 bases respectively. The CDR3 numbers 13 residues from cysteine through phenylalanine. Of the read, only the CDR3 DNA is kept; its 39 bases are in frame from base 1. The sequence was collected from a woman in her thirties or forties with acute COVID-19. The sequenced sample consisted of PBMCs or T cells enriched from blood (not recorded which). The chain was built from TRBV7-2 and TRBJ1-4; no D gene can be assigned with confidence. The CDR3 has the sequence CASSLSEYEKLFF. The DNA sequence is TGTGCCAGCAGCTTATCCGAGTACGAAAAACTGTTTTTT.